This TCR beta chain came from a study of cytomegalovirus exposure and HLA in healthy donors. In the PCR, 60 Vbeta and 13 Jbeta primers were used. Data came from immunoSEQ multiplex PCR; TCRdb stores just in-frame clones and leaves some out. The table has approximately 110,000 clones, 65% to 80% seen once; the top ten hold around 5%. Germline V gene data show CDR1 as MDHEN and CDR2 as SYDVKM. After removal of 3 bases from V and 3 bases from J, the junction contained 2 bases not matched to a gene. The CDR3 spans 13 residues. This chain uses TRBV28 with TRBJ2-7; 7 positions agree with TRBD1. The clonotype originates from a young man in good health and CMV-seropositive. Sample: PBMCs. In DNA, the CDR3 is TGTGCCAGCAGTTTGGGACAGCTCTACGAGCAGTACTTC. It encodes CASSLGQLYEQYF.